A single sample is the source of the 19 T cell receptor beta chains below, sequenced in a study of regulatory T cells in long-lasting Graves disease. Sample time point: newly diagnosed GD, antithyroid drugs for less than 3 months. Isolated PBMC RNA provided the starting material for the TCR library. Arm-PCR of CDR3 regions with iRepertoire HTBI primers generated TCR beta libraries. TCRdb processed the multiplex PCR reads anew with MiXCR; each CDR3 protein has one entry. Altogether 550,000 to 650,000 distinct CDR3 sequences are present, about 15% being singletons, with the ten largest covering about 12%. The same specimen was also included in a second study, on T cells in Graves' hyperthyroidism and ophthalmopathy.

This specimen consisted of peripheral blood mononuclear cells (PBMCs), obtained at new diagnosis, from a patient treated with antithyroid drugs. The receptors here all came from a man aged 18-30 years with Graves disease.

The chain is built from TRBV30 and TRBJ1-3, with D possibly TRBD1 on 5 matching bases. The length of the CDR3 is 16 residues. The V end lost 2 bases, the J end lost 0 bases, and 14 bases lay between the germline ends. Germline-derived CDR1 and CDR2 are GTSNPN and SVGIG (reference sequence). CDR3 coding DNA: TGTGCCTGGAGTCCAGGGAGGGTCAACTCTGGAAACACCATATATTTT. Its protein product is CAWSPGRVNSGNTIYF.

The chain carries TRBV15 and TRBJ1-5, with D uncertain. In germline, CDR1 is LNHNV, CDR2 YYDKDF (reference sequence). CDR3 length: 13 residues. Between the trimmed V and J ends, which lost 5 bases and 2 bases, there was a span of 7 bases. This CDR3 is CATSLGRNQPQHF. The CDR3, as DNA: TGTGCCACCAGCCTCGGGCGCAATCAGCCCCAGCATTTT. Variable domain in full (rest from reference TRBV15 and TRBJ1-5): DAMVIQNPRYQVTQFGKPVTLSCSQTLNHNVMYWYQQKSSQAPKLLFHYYDKDFNNEADTPDNFQSRRPNTSFCFLDIRSPGLGDTAMYLCATSLGRNQPQHFGDGTRLSIL.

There are a few counts of this clonotype. The chain combines TRBV9 with TRBJ2-7, with D unclear. The V and J ends lost 3 bases and 0 bases respectively, with 13 bases between them. The CDR3 loop spans 15 amino acids. CDR1 is SGDLS, CDR2 YYNGEE, per germline. CDR3 protein: CASSASGGSSYEQYF. The DNA for the CDR3 is TGTGCCAGCAGCGCCTCGGGTGGCTCCTCCTACGAGCAGTACTTC.

This clonotype showed up just a few times. Germline and junction disagree at one end, which may indicate a read error. The chain uses TRBV6-2 or TRBV6-3 and TRBJ2-2, with D tentatively TRBD2 (5 bases). CDR1 and CDR2 (germline): MNHEY, SVGEGT. CDR3 length equals 15 residues. CDR3 in DNA: TGTGCCAGCAGTGAAGCGGCCGGACGTCTGGCGGAGCTGTTATTT. This translates into CASSEAAGRLAELLF.

Many counts were recorded for this clonotype. The rearrangement joins TRBV2 to TRBJ1-1; D is unclear. Trimming removed 6 bases from V and 2 bases from J, with 19 bases in between. Germline values: CDR1 SNHLY, CDR2 FYNNEI. This CDR3 is built from 16 residues. The CDR3 nucleotides read TGTGCCAGCAGCGATAGTTCCCCGGACCCCAACACTGAAGCTTTCTTT. Amino acids: CASSDSSPDPNTEAFF.

This clonotype was recorded many times. A junction end diverges from the germline sequence, so it may reflect a read error. The J gene is TRBJ2-7, the V gene TRBV7-7; TRBD1 might be the D (6 bases). The length of the CDR3 is 15 residues. CDR1 and CDR2 from the germline V gene are SSHAT and FNYEAQ (reference sequence). As DNA, the CDR3 is TGTGCTAGCAGCCCGGCGCAGGGGCCAACCTACGAGCAGTACTTC. Amino acids: CASSPAQGPTYEQYF.

This clonotype was found many times. This chain connects TRBV19 to TRBJ2-7; the match to TRBD1 covers 7 bases. The length of the CDR3 is 15 residues. V shed 5 bases and J 2 bases; nucleotides not matched to a gene: 9. Germline V gene data show CDR1 as LNHDA and CDR2 as SQIVND (reference sequence). CDR3 in amino acids: CASSPRTGQPYEQYF. In DNA, the CDR3 is TGTGCCAGTAGTCCCCGGACAGGTCAACCCTACGAGCAGTACTTC.

This clonotype was counted at least ten times. The chain joins TRBV5-1 to TRBJ2-5; 8 bases are a match to TRBD2. This CDR3 comprises 15 residues. V lost 4 bases to trimming and J lost 1 base; unmatched junction nucleotides: 6. Germline V gives CDR1 SGHRS, CDR2 YFSETQ. The CDR3 loop reads CASSIGGGPQETQYF. In DNA, the CDR3 is TGCGCCAGCAGCATCGGGGGGGGCCCCCAAGAGACCCAGTACTTC.

With respect to this clonotype: One end of the junction is discordant with germline, which a read error may explain. The V and J genes are TRBV12-3 or TRBV12-4 and TRBJ1-2, with D possibly matching TRBD1 (5 bases). The CDR3 spans 19 residues. CDR3 loop: CAISELGFQGDGYNYGYTF. The CDR3 DNA sequence: TGTGCCATCAGTGAGTTAGGTTTCCAGGGAGATGGATATAACTATGGCTACACCTTC.

This clonotype was observed a few times. V gene TRBV24-1 combines with J gene TRBJ1-5; D possibly corresponds to TRBD1 (6 bases). In germline, CDR1 is KGHDR, CDR2 SFDVKD. The CDR3 sequence is 16 residues long. V lost 8 bases, J lost 6 bases, and 22 bases lay in between. This chain's CDR3 is CATTFHLSGASQPQHF. Here the CDR3 DNA reads TGTGCCACCACCTTCCATTTGTCGGGGGCATCTCAGCCCCAGCATTTT.

The rearrangement uses TRBV6-2 or TRBV6-3 and TRBJ2-1, with 10 bases matching TRBD2. The germline V gene encodes CDR1 MNHEY and CDR2 SVGEGT. The CDR3 contains 14 residues. J was trimmed by 7 bases and V by 10 bases; bases with no gene match: 10. The CDR3 region is CATNSGRSRNEQFF. CDR3 DNA sequence: TGTGCCACCAATAGCGGGAGGTCTCGGAATGAGCAGTTCTTC.

In its sample, this clonotype was seen a few times. The chain recombines TRBV20-1 with TRBJ1-5; possibly TRBD1 for D (5 bases). The CDR3 runs to 14 residues. Per germline, CDR1 DFQATT and CDR2 SNEGSKA (reference sequence). Trimming shortened V by 5 bases and J by 3 bases, and 14 bases separated the two germline ends. CDR3 sequence reads: CSAQTGRYNQPQHF. In DNA form, the CDR3 reads TGCAGTGCTCAGACGGGACGGTACAATCAGCCCCAGCATTTT.

This clonotype was counted many times. V is TRBV30 and J is TRBJ2-7; 7 bases fit TRBD2. Trimming cost V 2 bases and J 3 bases; bases outside gene matches: 1. The germline CDR1 and CDR2 sequences are GTSNPN and SVGIG (reference sequence). The CDR3 runs 12 residues. The CDR3 DNA reads TGTGCCTGGAGTCGGGGGGACTACGAGCAGTACTTC. Protein product: CAWSRGDYEQYF.

This clonotype was picked up many times. V gene TRBV11-2 combines with J gene TRBJ2-3; perhaps TRBD1 as D (5 bases). This CDR3 is 18 amino acids long. Germline V gene sequence: CDR1 SGHAT, CDR2 FQNNGV. V dropped 5 bases and J dropped 5 bases, with 26 bases sitting between them. The CDR3 bases are TGTGCCAGCAGCCAACTAAGAGGCCTAGGGGCTGGCGAAGATACGCAGTATTTT. Translation: CASSQLRGLGAGEDTQYF.

The V gene is TRBV10-2, the J gene TRBJ1-5; D gene ambiguous. Trimming removed 0 bases at V and 2 bases at J, with 11 bases between. This CDR3 has 16 residues. The germline CDR1 and CDR2 sequences are WSHSY and SAAADI. The CDR3 nucleotides read TGCGCCAGCAGTGAGTCGGGATCCGGCGGCAATCAGCCCCAGCATTTT. Its translation is CASSESGSGGNQPQHF.

The chain recombines TRBV6-1 with TRBJ1-1; 9 bases match TRBD1. The CDR3 consists of 15 residues. Germline V gives CDR1 MNHNS, CDR2 SASEGT. With 5 bases clipped from V and 1 base from J, the junction kept 5 bases outside the gene matches. In nucleotides, the CDR3 is TGTGCCAGCAGTCTAGGGACAGGGAAGAACACTGAAGCTTTCTTT. This translates into CASSLGTGKNTEAFF.

This clonotype was counted many times. The chain recombines TRBV20-1 with TRBJ2-7, with D hard to call. Trimming pared 5 bases from V and 4 bases from J, leaving 6 bases between. The length of the CDR3 is 10 residues. CDR1 is DFQATT, CDR2 SNEGSKA, per germline (reference sequence). The CDR3: CSAQLYEQYF. The CDR3 nucleotides read TGCAGTGCTCAGTTGTACGAGCAGTACTTC.

A note on this clonotype: Possible read error: a much larger clone is one base away. The gene calls are TRBV7-9 and TRBJ2-7; 7 positions match TRBD2. Looked up from germline, CDR1 is SEHNR and CDR2 is FQNEAQ (reference sequence). The CDR3 runs to 16 residues. The CDR3 is CASSPLRSGASYGQYF. Here the CDR3 DNA reads TGTGCCAGCAGCCCCTTACGGAGCGGGGCATCCTACGGGCAGTACTTC. Using reference TRBV7-9 and TRBJ2-7 for the parts outside the CDR3, the full variable domain is DTGVSQNPRHKITKRGQNVTFRCDPISEHNRLYWYRQTLGQGPEFLTYFQNEAQLEKSRLLSDRFSAERPKGSFSTLEIQRTEQGDSAMYLCASSPLRSGASYGQYFGPGTRLTVT.

This clonotype was recorded a few times. Its ends do not fully match the called genes, so a read error is possible. V gene TRBV12-3 or TRBV12-4 combines with J gene TRBJ2-3; D not resolved. The CDR3 covers 15 residues. The CDR3 is CASSLEASITDMQYF. The CDR3 DNA reads as TGTGCCAGCAGTTTAGAAGCGAGCATCACAGATATGCAGTATTTT.